These 15 T cell receptor beta chains came from one sample sequenced in a study of cytomegalovirus exposure and HLA in healthy donors. PCR amplification relied on 60 Vbeta primers (plus 13 Jbeta primers). The method was immunoSEQ multiplex PCR; TCRdb's version includes in-frame clones alone and lacks a portion of them. The table records 110,000 to 150,000 clones, 70% of them present only once. Sequencing input: PBMCs. The receptors were sampled from a woman aged 25 to 39 in good health and CMV-seronegative.

V gene TRBV12-1 combines with J gene TRBJ2-4; the table's TRBD1 call for D was not verified on the DNA. TRBV12-1 is a pseudogene. There are 16 residues in the CDR3. DNA of the CDR3: TGTGCCAGCAGCTTTGAACAGGGGGCAACCAAAAACATTCAGTACTTC. This gives the protein CASSFEQGATKNIQYF.

The chain is built from TRBV29-1 and TRBJ1-2, with 7 bases identical to TRBD1. Germline CDR1 and CDR2: SQVTM and ANQGSEA. This CDR3 contains 13 residues. The trim removed 5 bases at V and 12 bases at J, leaving 15 bases unmatched. The CDR3 DNA follows: TGCAGCGTTAGACAGGGAGAATGGGAATTGGACACCTTC. Translated: CSVRQGEWELDTF.

CDR3 residues: CASSEGTVNTEAFF. The CDR3, as DNA: TGTGCCAGCAGCGAGGGGACAGTTAACACTGAAGCTTTCTTT. The chain carries TRBV5-6 and TRBJ1-1, with 7 bases fitting TRBD1. CDR1 and CDR2 (germline): SGHDT, YYEEEE. The CDR3 sequence is 14 residues long. The V and J ends lost 4 bases and 2 bases, in that order; junction bases with no gene match: 5.

The V call is TRBV28, the J call TRBJ2-3; the match to TRBD1 covers 7 bases. The ends lost 6 bases at V and 6 bases at J; junction bases unmatched: 12. The CDR3 length is 15 residues. From germline, CDR1 is MDHEN and CDR2 SYDVKM. This CDR3 is CASSNPGQILDTQYF. The CDR3 nucleotides read TGTGCCAGCAGCAATCCGGGACAGATTCTTGATACGCAGTATTTT.

In DNA form, the CDR3 reads TGTGCCAGCAGCGTAGGTGTGGGGGCCCGCCTTAACTATGGCTACACCTTC. It codes for CASSVGVGARLNYGYTF. The chain joins TRBV9 to TRBJ1-2; D is perhaps TRBD1 (6 bases). Germline lookup yields CDR1 SGDLS and CDR2 YYNGEE. Trimming removed 0 bases at V and 1 base at J, with 16 bases between. The CDR3 has 17 amino acids.

The gene calls are TRBV11-1 and TRBJ2-1; D is perhaps TRBD2 (7 bases). CDR1 and CDR2 (germline): SGHAT, FQDESV (reference sequence). Trimming stripped 3 bases from V and 0 bases from J, with 18 bases between. The CDR3 totals 18 residues. CDR3 DNA: TGTGCCAGCAGCTTTCGGGCTAGCGGAGGGGGCTCCTACAATGAGCAGTTCTTC. This encodes CASSFRASGGGSYNEQFF.

This chain joins TRBV28 and TRBJ2-3, with 11 bases aligning to TRBD1. Trimming at V came to 4 bases and at J to 4 bases, leaving 13 bases not matched to a gene. Germline V gene sequence: CDR1 MDHEN, CDR2 SYDVKM. The CDR3 loop spans 18 amino acids. The CDR3 here is CASSSPGQGGLAADTQYF. The CDR3 DNA reads as TGTGCCAGCAGTTCACCGGGACAGGGGGGACTAGCAGCAGATACGCAGTATTTT.

The chain is built from TRBV28 and TRBJ2-7, with 10 bases matching TRBD2. Germline-derived CDR1 and CDR2 are MDHEN and SYDVKM. V was pared by 5 bases and J by 3 bases, with 10 bases of the junction left unmatched. This CDR3 contains 16 residues. DNA for the CDR3: TGTGCCAGCAGTCCAACCTTAGCGGGAGGTTACTACGAGCAGTACTTC. Its translation: CASSPTLAGGYYEQYF.

The chain recombines TRBV11-2 with TRBJ1-4; D unresolved. Trimming took off 5 bases at V and 7 bases at J, with 11 bases between the two ends. The CDR3 is made up of 13 amino acids. Germline CDR1 and CDR2: SGHAT and FQNNGV. The CDR3: CASSPQYGEKLFF. CDR3 DNA sequence: TGTGCCAGCAGCCCCCAGTATGGTGAAAAACTGTTTTTT.

This chain's CDR3 is CASSSKTGVYQETQYF. CDR3 nucleotides: TGTGCCAGCAGTTCTAAGACAGGGGTGTACCAAGAGACCCAGTACTTC. J is TRBJ2-5 and V is TRBV6-5; TRBD1 agrees at 8 bases. The CDR3 sequence is 16 residues long. With 4 bases clipped from V and 0 bases from J, the junction kept 7 bases outside the gene matches. Germline V lookup: CDR1 MNHEY, CDR2 SVGAGI.

The V and J genes are TRBV28 and TRBJ2-5; TRBD2 matches 14 bases. The CDR3 has 18 amino acids. The J segment lost 7 bases and the V segment lost 4 bases, leaving 14 bases of the junction unmatched. Germline V gene sequence: CDR1 MDHEN, CDR2 SYDVKM. The CDR3 DNA follows: TGTGCCAGCAGTTCCCTCATCGGACTAGCGGGGGGCCTGGGGACCCAGTACTTC. Amino acid sequence: CASSSLIGLAGGLGTQYF.

The rearrangement links TRBV4-1 to TRBJ2-7; 10 bases line up with TRBD2. This CDR3 is built from 15 residues. Germline loops: CDR1 MGHRA, CDR2 YSYEKL. V lost 4 bases to trimming and J lost 4 bases; unmatched junction nucleotides: 7. This CDR3 is CASSRDLAGEYEQYF. DNA for the CDR3: TGCGCCAGCAGCCGGGATCTAGCGGGGGAATACGAGCAGTACTTC.

V usage is TRBV28 and J usage is TRBJ2-5, with TRBD1 as a possible D gene (7 bases). This CDR3 comprises 15 residues. Per the germline V gene, CDR1 is MDHEN and CDR2 is SYDVKM. Trimming left V 11 bases short and J 2 bases short, with 21 bases between. CDR3 loop: CAALGGRGVQETQYF. CDR3 coding DNA: TGTGCCGCCCTGGGGGGCAGGGGGGTACAAGAGACCCAGTACTTC.

The chain is built from TRBV5-4 and TRBJ1-1; possible D gene TRBD1, 5 bases. V shed 6 bases and J shed 5 bases, with 11 bases lying between them. The CDR3 sequence is 12 residues long. CDR1 is SGHNT and CDR2 is YYREEE in the germline V gene (reference sequence). The CDR3 reads CASTLGGTEAFF. CDR3 sequence (DNA): TGTGCCAGCACCCTGGGGGGGACTGAAGCTTTCTTT.

The chain links TRBV18 to TRBJ2-3; D is perhaps TRBD1 (7 bases). V lost 4 bases, J lost 3 bases, and 23 bases lay in between. CDR1 KGHSH and CDR2 LQKENI come from the germline V gene. The CDR3 covers 18 residues. CDR3 coding DNA: TGTGCCAGCTCACTACGGGCCCGCCAGGGGGGTGAAACAGATACGCAGTATTTT. Translation: CASSLRARQGGETDTQYF.